The rows below give T cell receptor beta chains drawn from one sample of a study of cytomegalovirus exposure and HLA in healthy donors. Sequencing used immunoSEQ multiplex PCR; TCRdb keeps in-frame clones, though not all of them. The sample has about 67,000 clones. The sequencing input was PBMCs. The receptors shown here come from a man aged 25 to 40 in good health and CMV-seropositive. Each CDR3 is given with its conserved first and last residue. A D gene is named only where the DNA matches it firmly.

J gene: TRBJ2-2
D gene: NA
V gene: TRBV5-1
CDR3 DNA: TGCGCCAGCAGCTTTACCAGGACCGGGGGGAACACCGGGGAGCTGTTTTTT
CDR3 protein: CASSFTRTGGNTGELFF

J gene: TRBJ2-3
D gene: NA
V gene: TRBV29-1
CDR3 DNA: TGCAGCGCAACAGCCGAAATCACAGATACGCAGTATTTT
CDR3 protein: CSATAEITDTQYF

J gene: TRBJ2-2
D gene: TRBD1
V gene: TRBV4-2
CDR3 DNA: TGTGCCAGCAGCGGACAGGGGGCAGCCGGGGAGCTGTTTTTT
CDR3 protein: CASSGQGAAGELFF

J gene: TRBJ2-7
D gene: NA
V gene: TRBV4-1
CDR3 DNA: TGCGCCAGCAGCCGCGACAGCCTAACCGCCTACGAGCAGTACTTC
CDR3 protein: CASSRDSLTAYEQYF

J gene: TRBJ1-2
D gene: NA
V gene: TRBV19
CDR3 DNA: TGTGCCAGTAGTACCGGACAGTCCCTCACTAACTATGGCTACACCTTC
CDR3 protein: CASSTGQSLTNYGYTF

J gene: TRBJ1-2
D gene: NA
V gene: TRBV5-7
CDR3 DNA: TGTGCCAGCATTACTCGGGGGTGGGGATATGGCTACACCTTC
CDR3 protein: CASITRGWGYGYTF

J gene: TRBJ1-6
D gene: TRBD1
V gene: TRBV7-9
CDR3 DNA: TGTGCCAGCAGCTTGGGGACAGGGAATAATTCACCCCTCCACTTT
CDR3 protein: CASSLGTGNNSPLHF

J gene: TRBJ2-7
D gene: TRBD1
V gene: TRBV30
CDR3 DNA: TGTGCCTGGAGTCCGGGACAGGGAGACGAGCAGTACTTC
CDR3 protein: CAWSPGQGDEQYF

J gene: TRBJ2-7
D gene: NA
V gene: TRBV30
CDR3 DNA: TGTGCCTGGAGTCGGGGAGGGGGCTCCTACGAGCAGTACTTC
CDR3 protein: CAWSRGGGSYEQYF

J gene: TRBJ2-7
D gene: TRBD2
V gene: TRBV2
CDR3 DNA: TGTGCCAGCCTTGCGGGGGGCCAAGAGCAGTACTTC
CDR3 protein: CASLAGGQEQYF

J gene: TRBJ2-7
D gene: NA
V gene: TRBV6-5
CDR3 DNA: TGTGCCAGCAGAACAGGGATAGGGCTCTACGAGCAGTACTTC
CDR3 protein: CASRTGIGLYEQYF

J gene: TRBJ2-7
D gene: TRBD2
V gene: TRBV7-6
CDR3 DNA: TGTGCCAGCAGCTCCGGGACTAGCGGTTACGAGCAGTACTTC
CDR3 protein: CASSSGTSGYEQYF

J gene: TRBJ2-4
D gene: NA
V gene: TRBV4-2
CDR3 DNA: TGTGCCAGCAGCCAAGATAGACAGGACATTCAGTACTTC
CDR3 protein: CASSQDRQDIQYF

J gene: TRBJ2-5
D gene: TRBD1
V gene: TRBV2
CDR3 DNA: TGTGCCAGCAGGTGGACAGGGCCCAGAGAGACCCAGTACTTC
CDR3 protein: CASRWTGPRETQYF

J gene: TRBJ2-1
D gene: TRBD2
V gene: TRBV18
CDR3 DNA: TGTGCCAGCTCACGGAAACTAGCGGGGATTGACAATGAGCAGTTCTTC
CDR3 protein: CASSRKLAGIDNEQFF

J gene: TRBJ2-2
D gene: NA
V gene: TRBV6-1
CDR3 DNA: TGTGCCAGCAGGGTAAGAAGACTTAACACCGGGGAGCTGTTTTTT
CDR3 protein: CASRVRRLNTGELFF

J gene: TRBJ2-7
D gene: NA
V gene: TRBV5-1
CDR3 DNA: TGCGCCAGCAGTGAGGCCAGCGCCTACGAGCAGTCCTTC
CDR3 protein: CASSEASAYEQSF

J gene: TRBJ2-1
D gene: NA
V gene: TRBV6-5
CDR3 DNA: TGTGCCAGCAGCTCCCTAGGCGGGCAAAGGGAGCAGTTCTTC
CDR3 protein: CASSSLGGQREQFF

J gene: TRBJ1-2
D gene: NA
V gene: TRBV10-3
CDR3 DNA: TGTGCCATCAGGGACGACGGGAACGATGGCTACACCTTC
CDR3 protein: CAIRDDGNDGYTF

J gene: TRBJ2-1
D gene: NA
V gene: TRBV2
CDR3 DNA: TGTGCCAGCAATGTGGAGAGGACCTACAATGAGCAGTTCTTC
CDR3 protein: CASNVERTYNEQFF